One sample yielded the 29 T cell receptor beta chains listed below, sequenced in a study of Graves' ophthalmopathy and Graves' hyperthyroidism. The TCR beta CDR3 regions underwent amplification from RNA transcripts. The library came from an HTBI-primed first-round RT-PCR and a second-round multiplex PCR. TCRdb analysed the multiplex PCR reads with MiXCR anew, one entry per CDR3 protein. The sample lists approximately 460,000 distinct CDR3 sequences; around an eighth were seen once. What was sequenced was blood. These receptors were taken from a woman in her twenties or thirties with Graves' ophthalmopathy.

This clonotype showed up many times. For the CDR3, the DNA is TGTGCCAGCAGCGATTTACGGGACAGGGGGCTCTACGAGCAGTACTTC. It codes for CASSDLRDRGLYEQYF. The chain is built from TRBV6-1 and TRBJ2-7; 12 bases map to TRBD1. The CDR3 is 16 residues long. The germline V gene encodes CDR1 MNHNS and CDR2 SASEGT. The J segment lost 3 bases and the V segment lost 6 bases, leaving 9 bases of the junction unmatched.

This clonotype came up many times. This chain links TRBV12-3 or TRBV12-4 with TRBJ1-6; tentative D call: TRBD1 (5 bases). The germline V and J ends were trimmed by 5 bases and 5 bases, with 10 bases remaining between them. The CDR3 extends over 14 amino acids. CDR3 in DNA: TGTGCCAGCAGTCCCAGGGATAATAATTCACCCCTCCACTTT. Translating gives CASSPRDNNSPLHF.

The chain has TRBV12-5 and TRBJ2-2, with 7 bases identical to TRBD2. The CDR3 has 18 amino acids. CDR1 is LGHNT, CDR2 FRNRAP, per germline. With V trimmed by 5 bases and J by 4 bases, 16 bases remained unmatched. CDR3 sequence reads: CASGAGGFSSAGTGELFF. The CDR3 nucleotides are TGTGCTAGTGGTGCCGGGGGGTTTAGTAGCGCCGGCACCGGGGAGCTGTTTTTT.

This clonotype was seen a few times. This sequence joins TRBV5-1 and TRBJ1-1; perhaps TRBD1 as D (5 bases). Per germline, CDR1 SGHRS and CDR2 YFSETQ. CDR3 size: 12 residues. Trimming took 7 bases from V and 4 from J, leaving 11 bases between them. The CDR3 is CASHAGGTEAFF. The CDR3, as DNA: TGCGCCAGCCATGCGGGGGGCACTGAAGCTTTCTTT. Full variable domain (rest looked up from reference TRBV5-1 and TRBJ1-1): KAGVTQTPRYLIKTRGQQVTLSCSPISGHRSVSWYQQTPGQGLQFLFEYFSETQRNKGNFPGRFSGRQFSNSRSEMNVSTLELGDSALYLCASHAGGTEAFFGQGTRLTVV.

This clonotype showed up many times. The V and J genes are TRBV12-3 or TRBV12-4 and TRBJ1-5; no clear D gene. Trimming cost V 5 bases and J 6 bases, with 20 bases left between them. CDR3 length: 16 amino acids. The CDR3 bases are TGTGCCAGCAGTCCCCAGAACCGGGGTCGGGCTCAGCCCCAGCATTTT. Protein product: CASSPQNRGRAQPQHF.

This clonotype was counted many times. The genes are TRBV27 and TRBJ2-5; 7 nucleotides match TRBD2. The germline V gene encodes CDR1 MNHEY and CDR2 SMNVEV (reference sequence). Losses at the gene ends were 4 bases for V and 2 bases for J; bases not matched to a gene: 4. This CDR3 spans 14 amino acids. The CDR3 loop is CASSSGTKQETQYF. The CDR3 DNA reads as TGTGCCAGCAGTTCCGGGACTAAACAAGAGACCCAGTACTTC.

This clonotype was counted at least ten times. The chain links TRBV5-1 to TRBJ2-2, with 9 nucleotides matching TRBD2. Trimming removed 7 bases from V and 3 bases from J; junction bases left unmatched: 7. The V gene's germline CDR1 is SGHRS and CDR2 YFSETQ. This CDR3 is 15 amino acids long. In nucleotides, the CDR3 is TGCGCCAGCTATAGCGGGAGTGGGGACACCGGGGAGCTGTTTTTT. Protein product: CASYSGSGDTGELFF.

In regard to this clonotype: The junction shows a germline mismatch at one end, possibly a read error. The chain recombines TRBV6-4 with TRBJ1-5; D is ambiguous. The CDR3 consists of 16 residues. The V gene's germline CDR1 is MRHNA and CDR2 SNTAGT. This chain's CDR3 is CASSYRVSSSNQPQDF. CDR3 nucleotides: TGTGCCAGCAGTTACCGAGTCAGCAGTAGCAATCAGCCCCAGGATTTT.

This clonotype appeared a few times. This sequence joins TRBV5-1 and TRBJ2-5; D might be TRBD1 (5 bases). This CDR3 spans 17 amino acids. V was pared by 0 bases and J by 2 bases, with 17 bases between. Per germline, CDR1 SGHRS and CDR2 YFSETQ. CDR3 DNA sequence: TGCGCCAGCAGCTTGGTGCATACGTCAGGGAAGCAAGAGACCCAGTACTTC. It is translated as CASSLVHTSGKQETQYF.

The sample holds a few counts of this clonotype. This chain links TRBV5-6 with TRBJ2-5; maybe TRBD2 (5 bases). CDR3 length: 14 amino acids. Trimming removed 4 bases at V and 4 bases at J, with 14 bases between. CDR1 is SGHDT and CDR2 is YYEEEE in the germline V gene. DNA for the CDR3: TGTGCCAGCAGCCCGGTGGCTAGCAGAGAGACCCAGTACTTC. Amino acids: CASSPVASRETQYF. The full variable domain, completed using reference TRBV5-6 and TRBJ2-5, is DAGVTQSPTHLIKTRGQQVTLRCSPKSGHDTVSWYQQALGQGPQFIFQYYEEEERQRGNFPDRFSGHQFPNYSSELNVNALLLGDSALYLCASSPVASRETQYFGPGTRLLVL.

This clonotype was seen many times. This chain connects TRBV30 to TRBJ2-7; weak D call: TRBD2 (6 bases). This CDR3 comprises 10 residues. V was pared by 3 bases and J by 11 bases, with 11 bases between. Germline CDR1 reads GTSNPN; CDR2 reads SVGIG (reference sequence). CDR3 sequence reads: CAWRLEGKYF. Here the CDR3 DNA reads TGTGCCTGGAGGCTGGAGGGGAAGTACTTC.

This clonotype has at least ten counts. The chain carries TRBV19 and TRBJ2-2; 7 bases are shared with TRBD2. Germline-derived CDR1 and CDR2 are LNHDA and SQIVND (reference sequence). The CDR3 spans 15 residues. V shed 4 bases and J 2 bases; nucleotides not matched to a gene: 4. The CDR3 nucleotides are TGTGCCAGTAGTACCGGACTAGGTAACACCGGGGAGCTGTTTTTT. Its protein product is CASSTGLGNTGELFF.

This clonotype turned up a few times. This chain uses TRBV4-2 with TRBJ2-7; TRBD2 matches 10 bases. V was clipped by 4 bases and J by 7 bases; unmatched bases: 19. CDR1 LGHNA and CDR2 YNFKEQ come from the germline V gene. The CDR3 length is 18 residues. Here the CDR3 DNA reads TGTGCCAGCAGCCCCCAAGGGGCTAGCGGGAGTACCAACAAGGAGCAGTACTTC. Protein: CASSPQGASGSTNKEQYF.

This clonotype was recorded many times. The V call is TRBV6-1, the J call TRBJ1-5, with 9 bases aligning to TRBD1. The trim removed 5 bases at V and 3 bases at J, leaving 8 bases unmatched. The CDR3 sequence is 16 residues long. Germline V gene data show CDR1 as MNHNS and CDR2 as SASEGT. The CDR3 reads CASSTLTGGFNQPQHF. The DNA of the CDR3 is TGTGCCAGCAGTACGCTGACAGGGGGGTTCAATCAGCCCCAGCATTTT.

In its sample, this clonotype was seen many times. This chain uses TRBV29-1 with TRBJ2-7, with D possibly matching TRBD2 (5 bases). Deletions cut 5 bases from V and 0 bases from J, with 11 bases between. Germline V gene lookup returns CDR1 SQVTM and CDR2 ANQGSEA. The CDR3 has 13 amino acids. The CDR3 nucleotides read TGCAGCGTTCAAGGAGGAAGCTCCTACGAGCAGTACTTC. Protein product: CSVQGGSSYEQYF.

This clonotype was detected many times. This chain links TRBV20-1 with TRBJ1-1; D possibly corresponds to TRBD1 (6 bases). The germline V and J ends were trimmed by 6 bases and 3 bases, with 17 bases remaining between them. The germline V gene encodes CDR1 DFQATT and CDR2 SNEGSKA (reference sequence). The CDR3 is 14 residues long. The CDR3: CSAKSRGVDTEAFF. The CDR3 nucleotides read TGCAGTGCAAAAAGCAGGGGCGTTGACACTGAAGCTTTCTTT.

This clonotype occurred many times. This rearrangement joins TRBV6-1 to TRBJ2-7; 7 bases are a match to TRBD1. The germline CDR1 and CDR2 sequences are MNHNS and SASEGT. There are 13 residues in the CDR3. Trimming removed 8 bases from V and 4 bases from J; junction bases left unmatched: 8. The CDR3 protein is CASDDRAMYEQYF. For the CDR3, the DNA is TGTGCCAGCGACGACAGGGCAATGTACGAGCAGTACTTC.

The sample holds many counts of this clonotype. The chain couples TRBV2 to TRBJ1-2; D not certain. Germline loops: CDR1 SNHLY, CDR2 FYNNEI. This CDR3 region has 13 residues. V lost 4 bases, J lost 4 bases, and 10 bases lay in between. CDR3 coding DNA: TGTGCCAGCAGTGTACAGTTACGCTATGGCTACACCTTC. It codes for CASSVQLRYGYTF.

In this sample, this clonotype turned up many times. The V call is TRBV20-1, the J call TRBJ1-5; 9 bases fit TRBD1. The V and J ends lost 6 bases and 0 bases, in that order; junction bases with no gene match: 6. The CDR3 runs 15 residues. CDR1 and CDR2 from the germline V gene are DFQATT and SNEGSKA (reference sequence). The chain's CDR3 is CSATEDRGSNQPQHF. DNA for the CDR3: TGCAGTGCAACTGAGGACAGGGGTAGCAATCAGCCCCAGCATTTT.

In this sample, this clonotype turned up many times. One end of the junction fails to match germline, which may point to a read error. The chain employs TRBV2 and TRBJ1-1; D call uncertain. The CDR3 is 13 residues long. From germline, CDR1 is SNHLY and CDR2 FYNNEI. Here the CDR3 reads CASSEVGRTEASF. CDR3 sequence (DNA): TGTGCCAGCAGTGAAGTGGGCAGAACTGAAGCTTCCTTT.

This clonotype was recorded many times. This chain uses TRBV28 with TRBJ2-5; D gene ambiguous. Trimming shortened V by 4 bases and J by 0 bases, and 9 bases separated the two germline ends. The V gene's germline CDR1 is MDHEN and CDR2 SYDVKM. The CDR3 runs to 14 residues. CDR3 sequence reads: CASSSQVYQETQYF. The CDR3 nucleotides read TGTGCCAGCAGTTCGCAGGTGTACCAAGAGACCCAGTACTTC.

The chain carries TRBV11-1 and TRBJ2-5; TRBD2 aligns across 13 bases. The length of the CDR3 is 13 residues. Trimming cost V 1 base and J 10 bases; bases outside gene matches: 0. The V gene's germline CDR1 is SGHAT and CDR2 FQDESV (reference sequence). CDR3 coding DNA: TGTGCCAGCAGCTTAGGGACTAGCGGGAGCCAGTACTTC. Translated: CASSLGTSGSQYF.

This chain connects TRBV5-1 to TRBJ2-2; no definite D call. V lost 2 bases and J lost 5, with 13 bases in between. The CDR3 is made up of 15 amino acids. Per germline, CDR1 SGHRS and CDR2 YFSETQ. CDR3 bases: TGCGCCAGCAGCTTCACGTCGGGTGGAACCGGGGAGCTGTTTTTT. As protein: CASSFTSGGTGELFF. Drawing the rest from reference TRBV5-1 and TRBJ2-2, the complete variable domain is KAGVTQTPRYLIKTRGQQVTLSCSPISGHRSVSWYQQTPGQGLQFLFEYFSETQRNKGNFPGRFSGRQFSNSRSEMNVSTLELGDSALYLCASSFTSGGTGELFFGEGSRLTVL.

The chain links TRBV13 to TRBJ1-3; D is unresolved. The CDR3 extends over 11 amino acids. Trimming shortened V by 5 bases and J by 7 bases, and 6 bases separated the two germline ends. Germline V gene lookup returns CDR1 PRHDT and CDR2 FYEKMQ (reference sequence). The CDR3 sequence: CASSSMNTIYF. In nucleotides, the CDR3 is TGTGCCAGCAGCAGCATGAACACCATATATTTT.

At least ten counts were recorded for this clonotype. The chain employs TRBV6-1 and TRBJ1-2; possible D gene TRBD1, 6 bases. V lost 4 bases and J lost 4, with 19 bases in between. This CDR3 has 16 residues. The germline CDR1 and CDR2 sequences are MNHNS and SASEGT. The CDR3 reads CASSGDRPESRYGYTF. The CDR3, as DNA: TGTGCCAGCAGTGGAGACAGGCCGGAATCTCGCTATGGCTACACCTTC.

In this sample, this clonotype turned up many times. The rearrangement links TRBV6-2 or TRBV6-3 to TRBJ2-2; 12 nucleotides agree with TRBD1. Germline CDR1 and CDR2: MNHEY and SVGEGT. V lost 0 bases, J lost 4 bases, and 6 bases stayed unmatched. CDR3 length: 18 residues. The CDR3 region has the DNA TGTGCCAGCAGTTACTCTACCGGGACAGGGGGCACCACCGGGGAGCTGTTTTTT. Its translation is CASSYSTGTGGTTGELFF.

This clonotype was observed at least ten times. A junction boundary mismatches the germline segment, possibly from a read error. This chain joins TRBV5-1 and TRBJ1-6; D is undetermined. The CDR3 runs 14 residues. Germline values: CDR1 SGHRS, CDR2 YFSETQ. In nucleotides, the CDR3 is TGCGCCAGCAGCTTACCTGAGTATAATTCGCCCCTCCACTTT. Translating it yields CASSLPEYNSPLHF.

This clonotype was observed a single time. A much larger clone is a single base away; this may be a read error. The chain recombines TRBV10-1 with TRBJ2-2; maybe TRBD2 (5 bases). From germline, CDR1 is WNHNN and CDR2 SYGVQD (reference sequence). The CDR3 is made up of 13 amino acids. Written as DNA, the CDR3 is TGCGCCAGCAGTGATCCCCTCACCGGGGAGCTGTGTTTT. This codes for CASSDPLTGELCF.

Ten or more counts support this clonotype. J is TRBJ2-5 and V is TRBV20-1, with 9 bases fitting TRBD2. J was trimmed by 2 bases and V by 1 base; bases with no gene match: 2. From germline, CDR1 is DFQATT and CDR2 SNEGSKA (reference sequence). The CDR3 has 14 amino acids. CDR3 nucleotides: TGCAGTGCTAGAGGACTAGCGGAACAAGAGACCCAGTACTTC. Its translation: CSARGLAEQETQYF.